The following is a TCR beta chain sequence with its context. The data were produced by immunoSEQ multiplex PCR, yet TCRdb's version contains in-frame clones alone and is incomplete. Across about 190,000 clones, the top ten clones capture 2% to 2.5% of the sample. This entry comes from a study of control samples from healthy donors and cancer patients. CDR1 is MNHEY and CDR2 is SVGAGI in the germline V gene. There are 15 residues in the CDR3. Deletions cut 6 bases from V and 4 bases from J, with 15 bases between. This TCR was recovered from a woman younger than 45 in good health. The sample was blood. The chain uses TRBV6-5 and TRBJ1-4; D gene uncertain. CDR3 sequence: CASSLPAGSNEKLFF. For the CDR3, the DNA is TGTGCCAGCAGCCTCCCCGCGGGCAGTAATGAAAAACTGTTTTTT.